What follows are 10 T cell receptor beta chains derived from one specimen sequenced in a study of cytomegalovirus exposure and HLA in healthy donors. PCR employed 60 Vbeta and 13 Jbeta primers. The data were produced by immunoSEQ multiplex PCR, yet TCRdb's version contains in-frame clones alone and is incomplete. The sample has 110,000 or so clones, roughly 80% seen once; the top ten hold about 6.9%. Sequencing was carried out using PBMCs. These receptors were collected from a man aged 25-45 years in good health and CMV-seropositive.

The chain combines TRBV4-3 with TRBJ2-7; 9 nucleotides agree with TRBD2. Trimming at V came to 2 bases and at J to 4 bases, leaving 6 bases not matched to a gene. CDR1 and CDR2 from the germline V gene are LGHNA and YSLEER. The CDR3 length is 15 residues. CDR3 DNA: TGCGCCAGCAGCCAACGGCGGGAGGGGTGGTACGAGCAGTACTTC. Translating gives CASSQRREGWYEQYF.

The V gene is TRBV9, the J gene TRBJ2-3; 10 bases are a match to TRBD1. The CDR3 has 14 amino acids. Germline loops: CDR1 SGDLS, CDR2 YYNGEE. The trim removed 2 bases at V and 4 bases at J, leaving 1 base unmatched. The CDR3 loop is CASSVGTGADTQYF. The CDR3 region has the DNA TGTGCCAGCAGCGTCGGGACAGGGGCAGATACGCAGTATTTT.

The rearrangement links TRBV19 to TRBJ2-1, with 7 positions matching TRBD2. CDR3 length: 15 residues. The germline V gene encodes CDR1 LNHDA and CDR2 SQIVND (reference sequence). The V segment lost 6 bases and the J segment 6 bases; nucleotides outside the gene matches: 11. The CDR3 sequence: CASSLEGGFSNEQFF. CDR3 in DNA: TGTGCCAGTAGCCTGGAGGGAGGGTTTAGCAATGAGCAGTTCTTC. The full variable domain, completed using reference TRBV19 and TRBJ2-1, is DGGITQSPKYLFRKEGQNVTLSCEQNLNHDAMYWYRQDPGQGLRLIYYSQIVNDFQKGDIAEGYSVSREKKESFPLTVTSAQKNPTAFYLCASSLEGGFSNEQFFGPGTRLTVL.

The rearrangement joins TRBV5-1 to TRBJ2-3, with TRBD2 identical over 7 bases. Germline CDR1 reads SGHRS; CDR2 reads YFSETQ. The trim removed 4 bases at V and 5 bases at J, leaving 7 bases unmatched. This CDR3 contains 14 residues. The CDR3, as DNA: TGCGCCAGCAGCCCCGGGGTAGCGGGAGATACGCAGTATTTT. This encodes CASSPGVAGDTQYF.

The rearrangement uses TRBV18 and TRBJ1-3; 10 bases match TRBD1. The J segment lost 0 bases and the V segment lost 0 bases, leaving 5 bases of the junction unmatched. Germline V gene lookup returns CDR1 KGHSH and CDR2 LQKENI. The CDR3 has 18 amino acids. In nucleotides, the CDR3 is TGTGCCAGCTCACCACCAGGGACAGGGGCCCTCTCTGGAAACACCATATATTTT. The encoded protein is CASSPPGTGALSGNTIYF.

The table lists this clone with a count of one. The rearrangement joins TRBV10-2 to TRBJ2-1; 11 nucleotides align to TRBD2. Germline values: CDR1 WSHSY, CDR2 SAAADI. Trimming removed 3 bases from V and 2 bases from J; junction bases left unmatched: 3. The CDR3 totals 16 residues. The CDR3 nucleotides are TGCGCCAGCAGTGATAGCGGGGGGGCTACCTACAATGAGCAGTTCTTC. Translation: CASSDSGGATYNEQFF.

The chain uses TRBV5-1 and TRBJ1-4, with 7 bases identical to TRBD1. CDR1 is SGHRS and CDR2 is YFSETQ in the germline V gene. The V and J ends lost 7 bases and 4 bases, in that order; junction bases with no gene match: 7. The CDR3 is 14 residues long. The CDR3 protein is CASGLGGYNEKLFF. The CDR3 DNA reads TGCGCCAGCGGCCTAGGGGGCTATAATGAAAAACTGTTTTTT.

The table lists this clone with a few counts. The J gene is TRBJ2-3, the V gene TRBV6-4; tentative D call: TRBD1 (8 bases). V dropped 3 bases and J dropped 6 bases, with 13 bases sitting between them. The CDR3 runs to 14 residues. Germline values: CDR1 MRHNA, CDR2 SNTAGT. For the CDR3, the DNA is TGTGCCAGCAGTGAGACAGGGGAGGGGGATACGCAGTATTTT. Translation gives CASSETGEGDTQYF.

V is TRBV11-1 and J is TRBJ1-1; 8 nucleotides line up with TRBD1. This CDR3 comprises 14 residues. J was trimmed by 5 bases and V by 8 bases; bases with no gene match: 10. Germline V gene sequence: CDR1 SGHAT, CDR2 FQDESV (reference sequence). As DNA, the CDR3 is TGTGCCAGCGCAAAGGACAGGGTTGGAACTGAAGCTTTCTTT. Protein: CASAKDRVGTEAFF.

The V and J genes are TRBV5-1 and TRBJ2-3; 7 bases line up with TRBD1. The CDR3 runs to 18 residues. The germline V gene encodes CDR1 SGHRS and CDR2 YFSETQ. V lost 5 bases to trimming and J lost 0 bases; unmatched junction nucleotides: 15. CDR3 amino acids: CASRYGTAVLSSTDTQYF. The CDR3 DNA reads as TGCGCCAGCAGGTATGGGACAGCCGTCTTGTCTAGCACAGATACGCAGTATTTT.